A selection of T cell receptor beta chains follows, all from one sample in a study of cytomegalovirus exposure and HLA in healthy donors. TCRdb's table, derived via immunoSEQ multiplex PCR, lists solely in-frame clones and lacks some. This sample has tens of thousands of clones, with over 70% found just once. The specimen was PBMCs. Every receptor here comes from a woman between 35 and 50 years old in good health and CMV-seronegative. Both conserved end residues are part of each CDR3. The D gene is left open where the match is weak. Size is omitted from some rows. Given values are once, few, many or a class for expanded clones.

j_gene,d_gene,abundance,v_gene,CDR3nt,CDR3aa
TRBJ1-5,-,once,TRBV19,TGTGCCAGTAGTATCGTCAGGGGAGGCAATCAGCCCCAGCATTTT,CASSIVRGGNQPQHF
TRBJ2-5,-,-,TRBV7-2,TGTGCCAGCAGCTTAGCGGGAGTTCTGGTGACCCAGTACTTC,CASSLAGVLVTQYF
TRBJ1-6,-,-,TRBV7-2,TGTGCCAGCAGCTTAGGAGGTCTCCTTTCACCCCTCCACTTT,CASSLGGLLSPLHF
TRBJ2-3,-,-,TRBV2,TGTGCCAGCAGGACCCTAGGCATTTGTACGCAGTATTTT,CASRTLGICTQYF
TRBJ2-2,TRBD1,-,TRBV19,TGTGCCATACCAAGGGGGCGACATAACACCGGGGAGCTGTTTTTT,CAIPRGRHNTGELFF
TRBJ2-7,-,once,TRBV29-1,TGCAGCGTTGAAGTCCTACGACTTGGCGAGCAGTACTTC,CSVEVLRLGEQYF
TRBJ2-7,-,medium-sized,TRBV5-4,TGTGCCAGCAGCTTAACTAGCTTTGACGAGCAGTACTTC,CASSLTSFDEQYF
TRBJ2-7,-,-,TRBV5-4,TGTGCCAGCAGCTTGGGACAGGGTACGGGAGCCTACGAGCAGTACTTC,CASSLGQGTGAYEQYF
TRBJ2-7,TRBD1,-,TRBV11-2,TGTGCCAGCAGCTTAGGGACAGGGAATTACGAGCAGTACTTC,CASSLGTGNYEQYF
TRBJ1-1,TRBD1,-,TRBV5-1,TGCGCCAGCAGCCCGGACAGGGGGACCAACACTGAAGCTTTCTTT,CASSPDRGTNTEAFF
TRBJ2-2,-,-,TRBV6-4,TGTGCCAGCAGTGTAGAGCGGTTCACCGGGGAGCTGTTTTTT,CASSVERFTGELFF
TRBJ1-2,-,-,TRBV7-9,TGTGCCAGCACCCCCCAGGGGTACGACTATGGCTACACCTTC,CASTPQGYDYGYTF
TRBJ1-1,-,once,TRBV19,TGTGCCAGTAGTATACTTTCGTCGACTGAAGCTTTCTTT,CASSILSSTEAFF
TRBJ1-1,-,-,TRBV7-3,TGTGCCAGCAGCTTTACACAGAACACTGAAGCTTTCTTT,CASSFTQNTEAFF
TRBJ1-1,-,-,TRBV10-1,TGCGCCAGCAGTGAGTCCGGGATTACCAGCACTGAAGCTTTCTTT,CASSESGITSTEAFF
TRBJ2-4,-,once,TRBV7-2,TGTGCCAGCAGCTCCCTTGGACAGAACCAGGCCAAAAACATTCAGTACTTC,CASSSLGQNQAKNIQYF
TRBJ2-5,-,-,TRBV19,TGTGCCAGCTCAGGGTATCAAGAGACCCAGTACTTC,CASSGYQETQYF
TRBJ2-5,TRBD2,-,TRBV15,TGTGCCACCAGCACAGGAAGCGGGGGGTCATGGGAGACCCAGTACTTC,CATSTGSGGSWETQYF
TRBJ2-5,-,-,TRBV6-1,TGTGCCAGCAGACGGCAGACAGTGGAGACCCAGTACTTC,CASRRQTVETQYF
TRBJ1-4,TRBD1,-,TRBV27,TGTGCCAGCAGTTTTATCCGACAGGGGGTTCGTCCAACTAATGAAAAACTGTTTTTT,CASSFIRQGVRPTNEKLFF
TRBJ1-1,TRBD1,-,TRBV5-4,TGTGCCAGCAGCCCGAAGGGGGGGACAGGGACAACTGAAGCTTTCTTT,CASSPKGGTGTTEAFF
TRBJ1-1,TRBD1,-,TRBV5-1,TGCGCCAGCAGCTCGGACAGGGGGCGGACTGAAGCTTTCTTT,CASSSDRGRTEAFF
TRBJ1-3,-,-,TRBV7-2,TGTGCCAGCAGCTTAGCGGGGGGGTTAAACACCATATATTTT,CASSLAGGLNTIYF
TRBJ2-7,TRBD1,few,TRBV6-5,TGTGCCAGCACCCGGGGACAGGGGGACGAGCAGTACTTC,CASTRGQGDEQYF
TRBJ2-3,-,few,TRBV9,TGTGCCAGCAGCGTAGACAGTCCTCGCACAGATACGCAGTATTTT,CASSVDSPRTDTQYF
TRBJ1-5,-,-,TRBV7-2,TGTGCCAGCAGCATCACAGAAAATCAGCCCCAGCATTTT,CASSITENQPQHF
TRBJ1-3,-,-,TRBV7-2,TGTGCCAGCAGCTTCAAAGGCACAGGTCTATCAGGAAACACCATATATTTT,CASSFKGTGLSGNTIYF
TRBJ2-1,TRBD2,-,TRBV30,TGTGCCTGGAGTGGCGGGGGACATGAGCAGTTCTTC,CAWSGGGHEQFF
TRBJ2-1,TRBD2,-,TRBV6-1,TGTGCCAGCAGTGAAGAAACGGGGACTAGCGGGAATGAGCAGTTCTTC,CASSEETGTSGNEQFF
TRBJ1-4,-,-,TRBV28,TGTGCCAGCAGTTTAGATCCCCAGGCTTATGAAAAACTGTTTTTT,CASSLDPQAYEKLFF
TRBJ2-7,TRBD1,-,TRBV18,TGTGCCAGCTCGTTTTCCCGGGACAGGGCCTACGAGCAGTACTTC,CASSFSRDRAYEQYF
TRBJ1-1,-,-,TRBV7-9,TGTGCCAGCAGCCAAGCCAACACTGAAGCTTTCTTT,CASSQANTEAFF
TRBJ2-7,TRBD2,-,TRBV2,TGTGCCAGCAGTGAAGGGTCTAGCGGGAGGTCACTCTACGAGCAGTACTTC,CASSEGSSGRSLYEQYF
TRBJ2-5,-,-,TRBV18,TGTGCCAGCTCACCCCGGCAGGACAAAGGGACCCAGTACTTC,CASSPRQDKGTQYF
TRBJ1-2,TRBD1,-,TRBV28,TGTGCCAGCAGTTTTCCCCCGGGACAGGGTCCCAACTATGGCTACACCTTC,CASSFPPGQGPNYGYTF
TRBJ2-3,-,-,TRBV30,TGTGCCTGCAGGGAAGTGAGCGCGACAGATACGCAGTATTTT,CACREVSATDTQYF
TRBJ1-1,-,-,TRBV29-1,TGCAGCGCCCGGGACACAGTTCTCACTGAAGCTTTCTTT,CSARDTVLTEAFF
TRBJ2-3,TRBD1,-,TRBV12-5,TGTGCTAGTGGTTTGGTATCGAGGGGGCCCGATACGCAGTATTTT,CASGLVSRGPDTQYF
TRBJ2-4,TRBD1,-,TRBV5-1,TGCGCCAGCAGCTTGTTGGTTACCGGGACAGGGAGGGGAAACATTCAGTACTTC,CASSLLVTGTGRGNIQYF
TRBJ1-2,TRBD1,once,TRBV15,TGTGCCACCAGCAGAGATCGGACAGGGCAAGGCTACACCTTC,CATSRDRTGQGYTF
TRBJ1-1,TRBD1,-,TRBV6-1,TGTGCCAGCAGTGGGGGGCAGGGGGCCCTTCAGATTGGTGAAGCTTTCTTT,CASSGGQGALQIGEAFF
TRBJ1-6,-,-,TRBV2,TGTGCCAGCAGTGATGATAGCTACACACCCCTCCACTTT,CASSDDSYTPLHF
TRBJ1-6,TRBD1,-,TRBV10-3,TGTGCCATCAGTGAATCGACAGGGGGTTCACCCCTCCACTTT,CAISESTGGSPLHF
TRBJ1-5,-,-,TRBV19,TGTGCCAGTAGTATGGAGGGTTATAGCAATCAGCCCCAGCATTTT,CASSMEGYSNQPQHF
TRBJ1-4,-,once,TRBV25-1,TGTGCCAGCAGTTTTTACAGGGATCCTGCCAAACTGTTTTTT,CASSFYRDPAKLFF
TRBJ2-1,TRBD1,-,TRBV29-1,TGCAGCGTTGATCAGACAGGGTCGGCGATCGAGCAGTTCTTC,CSVDQTGSAIEQFF
TRBJ1-1,-,few,TRBV5-1,TGCGCCAGCAGCTCCCGTGTCCAGATGAACACTGAAGCTTTCTTT,CASSSRVQMNTEAFF
TRBJ1-1,-,-,TRBV9,TGTGCCAGCACCCAAGGCGGGGGGGCCTTCACTGAAGCTTTCTTT,CASTQGGGAFTEAFF
TRBJ2-3,-,-,TRBV7-2,TGTGCCAGCAGCCCCGGGGTTGGTACGCAGTATTTT,CASSPGVGTQYF
TRBJ2-1,TRBD2,few,TRBV2,TGTGCCAGCAGGCCCGGGGTGGCGGGGGGTCATGAGCAGTTCTTC,CASRPGVAGGHEQFF
TRBJ2-1,-,once,TRBV11-2,TGTGCCAGCAGCTTAGACCTCGGTGATTCCAATGAGCAGTTCTTC,CASSLDLGDSNEQFF